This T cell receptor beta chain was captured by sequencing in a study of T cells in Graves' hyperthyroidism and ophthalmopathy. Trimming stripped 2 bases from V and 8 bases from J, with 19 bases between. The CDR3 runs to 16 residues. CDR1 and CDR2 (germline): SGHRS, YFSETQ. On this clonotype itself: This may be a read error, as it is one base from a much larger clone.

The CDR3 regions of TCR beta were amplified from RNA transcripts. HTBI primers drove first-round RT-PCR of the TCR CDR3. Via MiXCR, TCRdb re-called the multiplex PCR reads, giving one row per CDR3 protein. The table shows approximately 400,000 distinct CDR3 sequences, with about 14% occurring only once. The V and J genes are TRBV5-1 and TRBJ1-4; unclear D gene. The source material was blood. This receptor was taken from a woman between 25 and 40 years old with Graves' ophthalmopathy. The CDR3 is CASSLTRAGIREKLFF. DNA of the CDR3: TGCGCCAGCAGCTTAACAAGGGCAGGCATCAGGGAAAAACTGTTTTTT.